Detailed here is one TCR beta chain. The target antigen is unknown. The data were obtained in a study of shared clonotypes between healthy human individuals. The run depth of the assay was deep. The protocol was immunoSEQ multiplex PCR, while the TCRdb copy is restricted to in-frame clones and leaves out a portion. The sample contains over a million clones, around 78% of which appear only once. General study results and limits: Estimated richness was generally greater in naive than memory subsets.

The CDR3 loop spans 12 amino acids. Germline loops: CDR1 GTSNPN, CDR2 SVGIG (reference sequence). The germline V and J ends were trimmed by 3 bases and 2 bases, with 7 bases remaining between them. This TCR came from a man between 18 and 29 years old in good health. Some clones in this sample may be carry-over from other donors' samples. The V and J genes are TRBV30 and TRBJ1-2; D not resolved. The specimen was memory CD4+ T cells from PBMCs. The sample's subset: CD45RA-negative fraction. The CDR3 DNA is TGTGCCTGGAGCGGTTACAACTATGGCTACACCTTC. Its translation is CAWSGYNYGYTF.